The entry below describes one T cell receptor (beta chain). Trimming took 5 bases from V and 5 from J; bases not matched to a gene: 3. The CDR3 runs 15 residues. Germline CDR1 and CDR2: SGHVS and FQNEAQ. Some clones are missing from TCRdb's copy, which holds only in-frame ones; the method was immunoSEQ multiplex PCR. This table has some 200,000 clones, about 85% appearing once. The data stem from a study of blood T cell repertoires in COVID-19. About the research overall: Sources were T cells, B-cell-depleted T cells, or PBMCs; the material itself was cDNA or gDNA.

This chain links TRBV7-8 with TRBJ1-6; TRBD1 aligns across 10 bases. This receptor was identified in a man between 65 and 80 years old with acute or convalescent COVID-19. Sequenced sample: peripheral blood. The CDR3 spells CASSAGQGHNSPLHF. CDR3 coding DNA: TGTGCCAGCAGCGCGGGACAGGGGCATAATTCACCCCTCCACTTT.